This record covers a single TCR beta chain. What it recognizes is unknown. These data belong to a study of CD4 T cells in relation to SARS-CoV-2 and coronaviruses. Background on the study: Two subjects were Hispanic; patients were 8 males and a handful of females.

Using immunoSEQ multiplex PCR, the repertoire was profiled, and TCRdb retains in-frame clones only, with some absent. The sample has 30,000 to 45,000 clones, around 77% seen once. Naive or memory CD4+ cells were cultured 1:1 with T cell-depleted PBMCs plus CEF. Sequenced sample: memory CD4+ T cells from PBMCs, cultured in vitro. This receptor was identified in an adult with COVID-19.

Here the CDR3 reads CASSDHGTSRYEQYF. CDR3 in DNA: TGTGCCAGCAGTGACCATGGGACTAGCCGCTACGAGCAGTACTTC. This chain joins TRBV2 and TRBJ2-7; TRBD2 agrees at 9 bases. The CDR3 covers 15 residues. Germline V CDR1 and CDR2: SNHLY, FYNNEI. The trim removed 3 bases at V and 3 bases at J, leaving 6 bases unmatched.